Shown below are 5 T cell receptor beta chains from a single sample sequenced in a study of blood T cell repertoires in COVID-19. Clones were sequenced by immunoSEQ multiplex PCR, and TCRdb holds only the in-frame ones, with some missing. The repertoire has around 250,000 clones, roughly 85% of them found once; the top ten carry 8.5% to 9.5%. Sequenced material: PBMCs or T cells enriched from blood (not recorded which). These receptors were obtained from a woman in her fifties or sixties with acute COVID-19.

The CDR3: CASSYYGSPAFF. CDR3 coding DNA: TGTGCCAGCAGTTACTATGGGAGTCCAGCTTTCTTT. This rearrangement joins TRBV6-5 to TRBJ1-1; D call uncertain. Germline values: CDR1 MNHEY, CDR2 SVGAGI. There are 12 residues in the CDR3. V shed 1 base and J shed 10 bases, with 10 bases lying between them.

This clone was counted a few times. This chain joins TRBV14 and TRBJ2-7; 8 bases agree with TRBD1. There are 17 residues in the CDR3. Germline V gives CDR1 SGHDN, CDR2 FVKESK. The trim removed 3 bases at V and 2 bases at J, leaving 12 bases unmatched. CDR3 DNA: TGTGCCAGCAGCCACCCTGCTAGGACAGGGAGTACCTACGAGCAGTACTTC. It specifies CASSHPARTGSTYEQYF. The whole variable domain, filled in from reference TRBV14 and TRBJ2-7, reads EAGVTQFPSHSVIEKGQTVTLRCDPISGHDNLYWYRRVMGKEIKFLLHFVKESKQDESGMPNNRFLAERTGGTYSTLKVQPAELEDSGVYFCASSHPARTGSTYEQYFGPGTRLTVT.

The chain combines TRBV5-1 with TRBJ1-1, with D maybe TRBD1 (6 bases). CDR3 length: 16 amino acids. Between the trimmed V and J ends, which lost 4 bases and 1 base, there was a span of 17 bases. Germline V gene lookup returns CDR1 SGHRS and CDR2 YFSETQ. The CDR3 protein is CASSLPDATGNTEAFF. CDR3 nucleotide sequence: TGCGCCAGCAGCCTCCCGGACGCGACAGGGAACACTGAAGCTTTCTTT. Drawing the rest from reference TRBV5-1 and TRBJ1-1, the complete variable domain is KAGVTQTPRYLIKTRGQQVTLSCSPISGHRSVSWYQQTPGQGLQFLFEYFSETQRNKGNFPGRFSGRQFSNSRSEMNVSTLELGDSALYLCASSLPDATGNTEAFFGQGTRLTVV.

The chain links TRBV18 to TRBJ2-5; TRBD2 matches at 10 bases. Germline V gene sequence: CDR1 KGHSH, CDR2 LQKENI. CDR3 length: 17 amino acids. The V gene end was trimmed by 4 bases and the J gene end by 4 bases; junction bases not matched to a gene: 12. Here the CDR3 reads CASSRKSGGASGETQYF. The CDR3 DNA follows: TGTGCCAGCTCACGAAAGAGCGGGGGGGCGTCTGGAGAGACCCAGTACTTC.

The chain links TRBV30 to TRBJ1-6; no clear D. With 0 bases removed from V and 6 bases from J, the gap between germline ends came to 9 bases. There are 14 residues in the CDR3. Germline CDR1 GTSNPN, CDR2 SVGIG (reference sequence). The CDR3, as DNA: TGTGCCTGGAGTGTACATGGGAGTAATTCACCCCTCCACTTT. Translating gives CAWSVHGSNSPLHF.